The next 20 T cell receptor beta chains were all read from a single sample in a study of blood T cell repertoires in COVID-19. Measured with immunoSEQ multiplex PCR; TCRdb has only the in-frame clones, and not every one. The repertoire holds 200,000 to 300,000 clones, with 80% to 90% as singletons. The sequencing input was peripheral blood. All receptors derive from a man aged 40-55 years who had recovered from COVID-19.

In this sample, this clone turned up a few times. The chain links TRBV24-1 to TRBJ2-3; 8 nucleotides match TRBD2. Germline V gene sequence: CDR1 KGHDR, CDR2 SFDVKD. The CDR3 contains 15 residues. V lost 2 bases, J lost 2 bases, and 2 bases stayed unmatched. The CDR3 DNA is TGTGCCACCAGTGATTCTAGCGGGTTCACAGATACGCAGTATTTT. This translates into CATSDSSGFTDTQYF.

The chain carries TRBV5-4 and TRBJ1-2; D uncertain. The CDR3 covers 14 residues. The germline V gene encodes CDR1 SGHNT and CDR2 YYREEE (reference sequence). Trimming cost V 5 bases and J 0 bases, with 11 bases left between them. The CDR3 DNA sequence: TGTGCCAGCAGTGGATACAGTACTAACTATGGCTACACCTTC. This gives the protein CASSGYSTNYGYTF.

The chain employs TRBV9 and TRBJ1-2, with D perhaps TRBD1 (5 bases). Trimming removed 0 bases from V and 4 bases from J, with 19 bases in between. The CDR3 covers 17 residues. Germline CDR1 and CDR2: SGDLS and YYNGEE. The CDR3 spells CASSVARTAGGGYGYTF. DNA for the CDR3: TGTGCCAGCAGCGTAGCCCGGACGGCCGGGGGTGGCTATGGCTACACCTTC.

The chain is built from TRBV18 and TRBJ2-3, with a tentative D call TRBD2 (6 bases). Looked up from germline, CDR1 is KGHSH and CDR2 is LQKENI. The CDR3 sequence is 14 residues long. V dropped 10 bases and J dropped 2 bases, with 16 bases sitting between them. This CDR3 reads CATSSSGPTDTQYF. The CDR3 DNA follows: TGTGCCACCTCGAGTAGCGGCCCCACAGATACGCAGTATTTT.

The chain links TRBV19 to TRBJ1-4; weak D call: TRBD1 (5 bases). CDR3 size: 11 residues. Germline values: CDR1 LNHDA, CDR2 SQIVND (reference sequence). Trimming left V 9 bases short and J 10 bases short, with 12 bases between. The CDR3 DNA sequence: TGTGCCAGCAAACAGCAGGGAAAACTGTTTTTT. This gives the protein CASKQQGKLFF.

The chain combines TRBV5-1 with TRBJ2-7; 7 bases line up with TRBD2. V dropped 0 bases and J dropped 2; count of bases not matched to a gene: 5. The CDR3 runs 15 residues. Germline values: CDR1 SGHRS, CDR2 YFSETQ. The CDR3 bases are TGCGCCAGCAGCTTGGCCGGGGGGAGTACCTACGAGCAGTACTTC. Its protein product is CASSLAGGSTYEQYF.

V is TRBV3-1 (or the pseudogene TRBV3-2) and J is TRBJ1-2; D is unresolved. Germline assignment: CDR1 LGHDT and CDR2 YNNKEL (reference sequence). The CDR3 spans 18 residues. The V end was cut by 0 bases, the J end by 5 bases, with 22 bases between. Here the CDR3 reads CASSQDIPRQPSGYGYTF. The CDR3, as DNA: TGTGCCAGCAGCCAAGATATCCCGAGACAACCATCTGGGTATGGCTACACCTTC.

This clone has only one observation. The chain couples TRBV19 to TRBJ1-4, with D maybe TRBD1 (5 bases). Germline V lookup: CDR1 LNHDA, CDR2 SQIVND (reference sequence). The V end lost 3 bases, the J end lost 0 bases, and 11 bases lay between the germline ends. The CDR3 is 16 residues long. CDR3 in amino acids: CASSIRQGSTNEKLFF. The CDR3, as DNA: TGTGCCAGTAGTATTAGGCAGGGCTCAACTAATGAAAAACTGTTTTTT.

V usage is TRBV7-2 and J usage is TRBJ2-2; D perhaps matches TRBD1 (6 bases). This CDR3 has 14 residues. In germline, CDR1 is SGHTA, CDR2 FQGNSA. V shed 0 bases and J shed 6 bases, with 8 bases lying between them. The CDR3 coding sequence is TGTGCCAGCAGCTTAGCCTGGGGGCCCGGGGAGCTGTTTTTT. It yields the protein CASSLAWGPGELFF.

The chain employs TRBV6-2 or TRBV6-3 and TRBJ1-1; D ambiguous. Germline CDR1 and CDR2: MNHEY and SVGEGT. The CDR3 contains 14 residues. The V and J ends lost 8 bases and 0 bases respectively, with 13 bases between them. CDR3 amino acids: CASGSWLLNTEAFF. The CDR3 region has the DNA TGTGCCAGCGGTTCTTGGCTTTTGAACACTGAAGCTTTCTTT.

This sequence joins TRBV6-6 and TRBJ2-1; 12 bases line up with TRBD2. The CDR3 is 16 residues long. Germline loops: CDR1 MNHNY, CDR2 SVGAGI (reference sequence). Unmatched junction bases numbered 13, after V lost 6 bases and J lost 10 bases. The DNA of the CDR3 is TGTGCCAGCAGCCCCCAAACTAGCGGGGGGCGGGGGGAGCAGTTCTTC. Translated, it gives CASSPQTSGGRGEQFF.

In its sample, this clone was seen a few times. The gene calls are TRBV27 and TRBJ1-5, with D unclear. The V end lost 5 bases, the J end lost 7 bases, and 12 bases lay between the germline ends. Germline CDR1 is MNHEY and CDR2 is SMNVEV (reference sequence). This CDR3 is built from 13 residues. CDR3 sequence: CASSLFRGQPQHF. The CDR3 nucleotides are TGTGCCAGCAGTCTATTTCGTGGCCAGCCCCAGCATTTT.

The V call is TRBV5-4, the J call TRBJ1-1, with D possibly TRBD1 on 6 matching bases. Germline CDR1 is SGHNT and CDR2 is YYREEE (reference sequence). The length of the CDR3 is 14 residues. Trimming shortened V by 4 bases and J by 2 bases, and 12 bases separated the two germline ends. The CDR3 nucleotides are TGTGCCAGCAGCGTCGACAGGAGTAACACTGAAGCTTTCTTT. Residues: CASSVDRSNTEAFF.

The rearrangement joins TRBV6-5 to TRBJ2-1; a weak D match, TRBD2 (5 bases). Germline values: CDR1 MNHEY, CDR2 SVGAGI. CDR3 size: 13 residues. V was clipped by 7 bases and J by 6 bases, with 13 bases between them. The CDR3 reads CASKRLNSNEQFF. The CDR3 bases are TGTGCCAGCAAACGACTAAACAGCAATGAGCAGTTCTTC.

The V and J genes are TRBV27 and TRBJ2-5; D is perhaps TRBD2 (5 bases). The CDR3 runs 16 residues. The ends were cut back, 5 bases at V and 3 bases at J, with 19 bases in the middle. CDR1 and CDR2 from the germline V gene are MNHEY and SMNVEV (reference sequence). The CDR3 DNA is TGTGCCAGCAGTCCGCGGACTTACCTGTCCAAAGAGACCCAGTACTTC. Translated: CASSPRTYLSKETQYF.

V gene TRBV2 combines with J gene TRBJ2-7, with 10 positions matching TRBD2. V gave up 3 bases and J gave up 5 bases; unmatched junction bases: 4. Per germline, CDR1 SNHLY and CDR2 FYNNEI. The CDR3 consists of 14 residues. The CDR3 DNA reads TGTGCCAGCAGTGACCTAGCGGGAGATAACGAGCAGTACTTC. This sequence encodes CASSDLAGDNEQYF.

The chain employs TRBV29-1 and TRBJ2-2; 7 nucleotides align to TRBD1. With V trimmed by 7 bases and J by 3 bases, 5 bases remained unmatched. Germline V gene data show CDR1 as SQVTM and CDR2 as ANQGSEA. This CDR3 is built from 13 residues. CDR3 DNA: TGCAGCGCAGGGACAGTGGACACCGGGGAGCTGTTTTTT. This codes for CSAGTVDTGELFF.

The chain carries TRBV3-1 (or the pseudogene TRBV3-2) and TRBJ1-3; no firm D call. The CDR3 extends over 16 amino acids. V lost 0 bases and J lost 4, with 13 bases in between. Germline V gene sequence: CDR1 LGHDT, CDR2 YNNKEL (reference sequence). The CDR3 nucleotides are TGTGCCAGCAGCCAAGATCTTGCAGGCTGGGGAAACACCATATATTTT. This codes for CASSQDLAGWGNTIYF.

V is TRBV3-1 (or the pseudogene TRBV3-2) and J is TRBJ1-4, with TRBD1 matching 9 bases. The CDR3 covers 16 residues. CDR1 LGHDT and CDR2 YNNKEL come from the germline V gene (reference sequence). Losses at the gene ends were 1 base for V and 8 bases for J; bases not matched to a gene: 8. CDR3 sequence reads: CASSQGTVGQGEKLFF. Here the CDR3 DNA reads TGTGCCAGCAGCCAAGGGACTGTGGGACAGGGAGAAAAACTGTTTTTT.

This sequence joins TRBV5-4 and TRBJ2-5, with 8 bases fitting TRBD1. CDR3 length: 14 amino acids. The V gene's germline CDR1 is SGHNT and CDR2 YYREEE (reference sequence). With V trimmed by 2 bases and J by 7 bases, 7 bases remained unmatched. CDR3 protein: CASSLMGQVGTQYF. The DNA of the CDR3 is TGTGCCAGCAGCTTAATGGGACAGGTGGGGACCCAGTACTTC.